The 25 T cell receptor beta chains below were found in one sample sequenced in a study of T-cell reconstitution after alpha-beta-depleted transplantation in children. As it was prepared, the TCRbeta library received unique molecular identifiers. TCRdb fed the PCR reads into MiXCR, producing one record per CDR3 protein. The table has about 980,000 distinct CDR3 sequences, 25% to 30% seen once. The source was PBMCs, mostly from graft donor cells, collected 360 days after TCRalphabeta/CD19-depleted stem cell transplant. The receptors were gathered from a boy under two years old who had a stem cell transplant for SCID, so the T cells may come from the graft donor.

V usage is TRBV10-3 and J usage is TRBJ2-1, with D unresolved. The CDR3 has 13 amino acids. V was clipped by 2 bases and J by 2 bases, with 4 bases between them. Germline V gene data show CDR1 as ENHRY and CDR2 as SYGVKD. Here the CDR3 reads CAISEPPYNEQFF. The CDR3 nucleotides read TGTGCCATCAGTGAGCCTCCCTACAATGAGCAGTTCTTC.

This clonotype was counted a few times. This chain uses TRBV11-2 with TRBJ2-1; D not resolved. The CDR3 contains 14 residues. Trimming took off 4 bases at V and 7 bases at J, with 14 bases between the two ends. Per the germline V gene, CDR1 is SGHAT and CDR2 is FQNNGV. In DNA form, the CDR3 reads TGTGCCAGCAGCTCCCTGCTAGGGAAGAATGAGCAGTTCTTC. Residues: CASSSLLGKNEQFF.

The V gene is TRBV4-1, the J gene TRBJ2-2, with D possibly TRBD2 on 7 matching bases. Germline V gene sequence: CDR1 MGHRA, CDR2 YSYEKL. The CDR3 runs 16 residues. The V gene lost 5 bases and the J gene lost 3 bases, with 16 bases spanning the gap. CDR3 protein: CASSDSGGLYTGELFF. Here the CDR3 DNA reads TGCGCCAGCAGCGACTCGGGGGGCCTCTACACCGGGGAGCTGTTTTTT.

The rearrangement links TRBV5-1 to TRBJ2-1; D may correspond to TRBD1 or TRBD2 (5 bases each). Deletions cut 1 base from V and 0 bases from J, with 11 bases between. CDR1 and CDR2 from the germline V gene are SGHRS and YFSETQ. The CDR3 covers 16 residues. The chain's CDR3 is CASSLQPGSSYNEQFF. The CDR3 DNA follows: TGCGCCAGCAGCTTGCAGCCAGGGAGCTCCTACAATGAGCAGTTCTTC.

The chain is built from TRBV5-1 and TRBJ2-7; D possibly matches TRBD1 or TRBD2 (6 bases each). V was shortened by 0 bases and J by 5 bases, with 15 bases between the two germline ends. The CDR3 has 15 residues. Germline CDR1 SGHRS, CDR2 YFSETQ. CDR3 sequence: CASSLAQQGRNEQYF. CDR3 DNA sequence: TGCGCCAGCAGCTTGGCCCAGCAGGGGAGGAACGAGCAGTACTTC.

This clonotype has only a few counts. The J gene is TRBJ1-3, the V gene TRBV3-1; the D gene is possibly TRBD1 (5 bases). This CDR3 has 16 residues. Trimming left V 1 base short and J 0 bases short, with 10 bases between. From germline, CDR1 is LGHDT and CDR2 YNNKEL (reference sequence). This CDR3 is CASSQGAGSSGNTIYF. The CDR3 DNA follows: TGTGCCAGCAGCCAAGGGGCAGGGAGCTCTGGAAACACCATATATTTT.

The rearrangement uses TRBV6-2 or TRBV6-3 and TRBJ1-5; perhaps TRBD1 as D (5 bases). Trimming left V 0 bases short and J 7 bases short, with 16 bases between. CDR1 and CDR2 from the germline V gene are MNHEY and SVGEGT. The CDR3 extends over 16 amino acids. The CDR3 loop reads CASSYSAQGIGQPQHF. The CDR3 DNA is TGTGCCAGCAGTTACTCTGCTCAGGGAATTGGACAGCCCCAGCATTTT.

This chain links TRBV3-1 with TRBJ2-5; 7 nucleotides line up with TRBD1. Germline CDR1 reads LGHDT; CDR2 reads YNNKEL (reference sequence). Trimming took 6 bases from V and 5 from J; bases not matched to a gene: 9. The CDR3 totals 14 residues. The CDR3 here is CASRRQGFDETQYF. The CDR3 nucleotides are TGTGCCAGCAGACGACAGGGTTTTGACGAGACCCAGTACTTC.

This clonotype was seen more than once but under ten times. The V and J genes are TRBV2 and TRBJ2-2; D tentatively reads TRBD1 or TRBD2 (5 bases each). The V end was cut by 7 bases, the J end by 2 bases, with 8 bases between. The CDR3 loop spans 13 amino acids. Germline V gene sequence: CDR1 SNHLY, CDR2 FYNNEI. The CDR3 reads CASTGPNTGELFF. DNA of the CDR3: TGTGCCAGCACGGGGCCTAACACCGGGGAGCTGTTTTTT.

This clonotype was detected a few times. This chain links TRBV3-1 with TRBJ2-7; 10 bases agree with TRBD1. Trimming took 5 bases from V and 3 from J; bases not matched to a gene: 7. Germline values: CDR1 LGHDT, CDR2 YNNKEL (reference sequence). The CDR3 contains 15 residues. The CDR3 loop is CASSDWTGGNYEQYF. In DNA, the CDR3 is TGTGCCAGCAGCGATTGGACAGGGGGGAACTACGAGCAGTACTTC.

V and J are TRBV5-1 and TRBJ1-1; TRBD1 matches at 8 bases. This CDR3 region has 15 residues. Germline V CDR1 and CDR2: SGHRS, YFSETQ. The ends lost 4 bases at V and 6 bases at J; junction bases unmatched: 11. The CDR3 here is CASSPTGVHSAEAFF. CDR3 DNA: TGCGCCAGCAGCCCGACAGGGGTGCATAGCGCTGAAGCTTTCTTT.

This clonotype came up once. V usage is TRBV27 and J usage is TRBJ2-5; no reliable D call. The V and J ends lost 7 bases and 2 bases respectively, with 14 bases between them. Germline V gene sequence: CDR1 MNHEY, CDR2 SMNVEV (reference sequence). The CDR3 has 14 residues. The CDR3: CASMKLPGQETQYF. The CDR3 DNA follows: TGTGCCAGCATGAAGCTCCCCGGGCAAGAGACCCAGTACTTC.

The chain joins TRBV25-1 to TRBJ1-4, with D unclear. Trimming cost V 2 bases and J 4 bases, with 17 bases left between them. In germline, CDR1 is MGHDK, CDR2 SYGVNS. The CDR3 sequence is 17 residues long. The CDR3: CASSEPTLGRVNEKLFF. CDR3 in DNA: TGTGCCAGCAGTGAACCGACTCTGGGGAGAGTTAATGAAAAACTGTTTTTT. The full variable domain, its missing parts supplied by reference TRBV25-1 and TRBJ1-4, is EADIYQTPRYLVIGTGKKITLECSQTMGHDKMYWYQQDPGMELHLIHYSYGVNSTEKGDLSSESTVSRIRTEHFPLTLESARPSHTSQYLCASSEPTLGRVNEKLFFGSGTQLSVL.

This clonotype was seen a few times. The DNA for the CDR3 is TGTGCCAGCAGCCCGACTTCACCAAGCTATGGCTACACCTTC. Protein product: CASSPTSPSYGYTF. This sequence joins TRBV11-2 and TRBJ1-2; the D is unclear. Between the trimmed V and J ends, which lost 5 bases and 4 bases, there was a span of 14 bases. This CDR3 spans 14 amino acids. Per germline, CDR1 SGHAT and CDR2 FQNNGV.

This clonotype was recorded a few times. The CDR3 sequence is CATKNIQYF. In DNA form, the CDR3 reads TGTGCCACCAAAAACATTCAGTACTTC. The chain combines TRBV24-1 with TRBJ2-4, with D unresolved. Germline V gene data show CDR1 as KGHDR and CDR2 as SFDVKD. The V end was cut by 8 bases, the J end by 5 bases, with 0 bases between. CDR3 length: 9 amino acids.

The chain has TRBV28 and TRBJ2-2; no clear D gene. Trimming took 7 bases from V and 3 from J, leaving 12 bases between them. Germline V gene sequence: CDR1 MDHEN, CDR2 SYDVKM. The CDR3 consists of 14 residues. The CDR3 DNA follows: TGTGCCAGCAATCCAGCTTTGGACACCGGGGAGCTGTTTTTT. Translated, it gives CASNPALDTGELFF. The full variable domain, in which reference TRBV28 and TRBJ2-2 provide the parts outside the CDR3, is DVKVTQSSRYLVKRTGEKVFLECVQDMDHENMFWYRQDPGLGLRLIYFSYDVKMKEKGDIPEGYSVSREKKERFSLILESASTNQTSMYLCASNPALDTGELFFGEGSRLTVL.

This clonotype has just a few counts. The genes are TRBV18 and TRBJ2-7, with D possibly being TRBD1 (5 bases). CDR1 and CDR2 from the germline V gene are KGHSH and LQKENI. V dropped 5 bases and J dropped 2 bases, with 13 bases sitting between them. This CDR3 contains 14 residues. In DNA, the CDR3 is TGTGCCAGCTCAACCCGGACGGACACCTACGAGCAGTACTTC. This encodes CASSTRTDTYEQYF.

This clonotype was counted a few times. DNA for the CDR3: TGTGCCAGCAGTTTAACAGGGGGGCGAAGTGGGGCCAACGTCCTGACTTTC. This codes for CASSLTGGRSGANVLTF. The genes are TRBV12-3 or TRBV12-4 and TRBJ2-6; 8 positions match TRBD1. V was pared by 2 bases and J by 3 bases, with 6 bases of the junction left unmatched. The CDR3 is 17 residues long.

In nucleotides, the CDR3 is TGCAGTGTTGGGCGGGGGGGCCTGTACGAGCAGTACTTC. Its protein is CSVGRGGLYEQYF. The rearrangement links TRBV20-1 to TRBJ2-7; 9 nucleotides align to TRBD2. With 7 bases clipped from V and 4 bases from J, the junction kept 8 bases outside the gene matches. The CDR3 totals 13 residues. CDR1 is DFQATT and CDR2 is SNEGSKA in the germline V gene (reference sequence).

This chain's CDR3 is CSAIRRREHNSPLHF. The CDR3 region has the DNA TGCAGTGCTATACGCCGACGGGAACATAATTCACCCCTCCACTTT. V usage is TRBV20-1 and J usage is TRBJ1-6; D unclear. CDR1 DFQATT and CDR2 SNEGSKA come from the germline V gene (reference sequence). The CDR3 has 15 amino acids. The V and J ends lost 4 bases and 5 bases respectively, with 15 bases between them.

This clonotype was counted only a few times. This chain connects TRBV3-1 to TRBJ2-1, with D perhaps matching TRBD2 (7 bases). There are 16 residues in the CDR3. V shed 0 bases and J shed 4 bases, with 13 bases lying between them. Germline CDR1 is LGHDT and CDR2 is YNNKEL (reference sequence). The CDR3 DNA sequence: TGTGCCAGCAGCCAAGATAGGGGGGGGGTGTACAATGAGCAGTTCTTC. It is translated as CASSQDRGGVYNEQFF.

This clonotype was seen more than once but under ten times. The chain links TRBV18 to TRBJ1-5, with 12 bases aligning to TRBD1. Trimming cost V 3 bases and J 10 bases; bases outside gene matches: 4. CDR3 size: 14 residues. The germline V gene has CDR1 KGHSH and CDR2 LQKENI. DNA for the CDR3: TGTGCCAGCTCACCCGGGACAGGGGGCCGTCCCCAGCATTTT. Translation: CASSPGTGGRPQHF.

This clonotype was seen only once. The rearrangement uses TRBV3-1 and TRBJ2-3, with D unclear. The CDR3 contains 13 residues. Germline values: CDR1 LGHDT, CDR2 YNNKEL (reference sequence). The germline V and J ends were trimmed by 3 bases and 4 bases, with 8 bases remaining between them. CDR3 sequence: CASSHGWADTQYF. The CDR3 DNA sequence: TGTGCCAGCAGCCACGGGTGGGCAGATACGCAGTATTTT.

Details on this clonotype: One end of the junction fails to match germline, which may point to a read error. The CDR3, as DNA: TGTGCCAGCAGCTTAGCCACAGGGGTTAGCCAGCCCCAGCATTTT. Protein sequence: CASSLATGVSQPQHF. The V and J genes are TRBV12-3 or TRBV12-4 and TRBJ1-5, with 7 bases fitting TRBD1. CDR3 length: 15 amino acids.

This clonotype was found a few times. The rearrangement links TRBV10-2 to TRBJ2-3; 8 nucleotides line up with TRBD2. CDR1 WSHSY and CDR2 SAAADI come from the germline V gene. Trimming took 1 base from V and 0 from J; bases not matched to a gene: 3. CDR3 length equals 16 residues. The CDR3 DNA is TGCGCCAGCAGTGAGTGGGCTAGCGGGAGCACAGATACGCAGTATTTT. Its protein is CASSEWASGSTDTQYF.